This TCR beta chain was profiled in a study of tumour-infiltrating T cells in Burkitt lymphoma. Study context: The Burkitt lymphoma cohort spanned all epidemiological subtypes.

This CDR3 has 15 amino acids. V was pared by 7 bases and J by 3 bases, with 7 bases of the junction left unmatched. Germline lookup yields CDR1 MDHEN and CDR2 SYDVKM. Points from the study as a whole: Public clonotypes, several, appeared across numerous Burkitt lymphoma patients.

For this clone: The antigen is unknown.

Measured with immunoSEQ multiplex PCR; TCRdb has only the in-frame clones, and not every one. The data hold about 6,600 clones, with 70% to 90% observed a single time. This clonotype was obtained from a human donor with Burkitt lymphoma. The sample was tumor tissue. The genes are TRBV28 and TRBJ2-1; 9 nucleotides line up with TRBD1. CDR3 nucleotides: TGTGCCAGCATCCCCCGGGACAGGGACTACAATGAGCAGTTCTTC. This encodes CASIPRDRDYNEQFF.